This T cell receptor (beta chain) derives from a study of blood T cell repertoires in COVID-19. The wider study: Sources were T cells, B-cell-depleted T cells, or PBMCs; the material itself was cDNA or gDNA.

Authors' processing steps: Reference gene primer amplification gave estimated nucleated cell counts. Profiling relied on immunoSEQ multiplex PCR, and the TCRdb table lists in-frame clones only, not all of them. The V and J calls and clone size are taken from that table; D and trimming were inferred from the DNA. Among about 430,000 clones listed, around 89% were seen once. Individuals drawn from 24 US areas were about 18 to 100 years old. Assignments of participants to cohorts depended upon their own reported clinical history. Losses at the gene ends were 2 bases for V and 0 bases for J; bases not matched to a gene: 2. Germline V lookup: CDR1 SGHDT, CDR2 YYEEEE. The CDR3 has 15 residues.

The chain carries TRBV5-6 and TRBJ1-1; 9 nucleotides line up with TRBD1. The sequence came from a woman aged 25 to 39 with acute COVID-19. Specimen: PBMCs or T cells enriched from blood (not recorded which). CDR3 in amino acids: CASSLQGALNTEAFF. Written as DNA, the CDR3 is TGTGCCAGCAGCTTACAGGGGGCGTTGAACACTGAAGCTTTCTTT.